This record looks at one T cell receptor beta chain sequence and its context. These data are taken from a study of OX40 agonist ivuxolimab in advanced cancers. Sequencing used immunoSEQ multiplex PCR; TCRdb keeps in-frame clones, though not all of them. Among over 65,000 clones, around 79% were seen once, and the ten largest hold 5.5%. The CDR3 spans 13 residues. CDR1 and CDR2 from the germline V gene are SGHAT and FQNNGV. V lost 4 bases, J lost 5 bases, and 3 bases stayed unmatched. The source material was CD4+ or CD8+ T cells sorted from blood, sampled in a trial of the OX40 agonist ivuxolimab. This clonotype was sampled from an adult with an advanced solid tumor such as melanoma, head and neck, liver or kidney cancer. The rearrangement joins TRBV11-2 to TRBJ1-2, with 8 bases that match TRBD1. The CDR3 DNA reads as TGTGCCAGCAGCTCGACAGGGGATTATGGCTACACCTTC. This encodes CASSSTGDYGYTF.